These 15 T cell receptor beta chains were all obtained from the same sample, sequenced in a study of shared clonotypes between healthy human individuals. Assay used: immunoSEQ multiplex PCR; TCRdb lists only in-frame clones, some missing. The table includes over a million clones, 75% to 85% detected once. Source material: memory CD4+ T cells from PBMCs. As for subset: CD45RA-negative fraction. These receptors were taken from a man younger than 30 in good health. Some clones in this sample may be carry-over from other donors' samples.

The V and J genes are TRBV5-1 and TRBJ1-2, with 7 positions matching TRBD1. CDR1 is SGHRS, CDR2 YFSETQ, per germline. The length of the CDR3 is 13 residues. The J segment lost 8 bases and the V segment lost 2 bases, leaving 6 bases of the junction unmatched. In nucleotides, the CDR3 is TGCGCCAGCAGCTTAGACAGGGAGGGAGGCTACACCTTC. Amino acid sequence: CASSLDREGGYTF.

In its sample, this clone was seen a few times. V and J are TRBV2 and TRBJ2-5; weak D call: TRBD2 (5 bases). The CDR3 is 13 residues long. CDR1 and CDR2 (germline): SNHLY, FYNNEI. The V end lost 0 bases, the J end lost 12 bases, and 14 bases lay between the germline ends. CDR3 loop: CASSEAEGSREYF. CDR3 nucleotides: TGTGCCAGCAGTGAAGCTGAGGGTTCAAGGGAGTACTTC.

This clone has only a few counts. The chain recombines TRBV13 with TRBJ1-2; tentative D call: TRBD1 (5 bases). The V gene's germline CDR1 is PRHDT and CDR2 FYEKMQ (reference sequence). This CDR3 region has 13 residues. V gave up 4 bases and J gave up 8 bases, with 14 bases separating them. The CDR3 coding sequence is TGTGCCAGCAGCTCCCCGGGACGACGAGGCTACACCTTC. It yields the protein CASSSPGRRGYTF.

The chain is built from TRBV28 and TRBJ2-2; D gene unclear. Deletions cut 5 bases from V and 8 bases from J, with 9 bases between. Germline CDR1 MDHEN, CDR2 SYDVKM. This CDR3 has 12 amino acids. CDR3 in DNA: TGTGCCAGCAGTCCCCCCCGGGGGGAGCTGTTTTTT. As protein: CASSPPRGELFF.

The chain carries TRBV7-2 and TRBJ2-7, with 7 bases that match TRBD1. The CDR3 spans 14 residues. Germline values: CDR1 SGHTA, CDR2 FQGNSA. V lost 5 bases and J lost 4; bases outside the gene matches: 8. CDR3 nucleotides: TGTGCCAGCAGCCCCGACAGGGTCCCGTACGAGCAGTACTTC. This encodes CASSPDRVPYEQYF.

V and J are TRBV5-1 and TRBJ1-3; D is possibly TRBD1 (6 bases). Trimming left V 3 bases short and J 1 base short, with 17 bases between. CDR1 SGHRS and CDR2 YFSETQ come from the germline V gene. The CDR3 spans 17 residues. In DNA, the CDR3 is TGCGCCAGCAGCTCGGGGTCGACAGGAGGATCTGGAAACACCATATATTTT. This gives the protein CASSSGSTGGSGNTIYF.

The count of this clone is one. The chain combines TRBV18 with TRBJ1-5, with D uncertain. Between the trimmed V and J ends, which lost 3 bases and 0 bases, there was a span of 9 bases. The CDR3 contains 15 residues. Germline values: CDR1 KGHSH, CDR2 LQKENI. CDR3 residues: CASSPVGFSNQPQHF. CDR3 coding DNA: TGTGCCAGCTCACCGGTAGGATTTAGCAATCAGCCCCAGCATTTT.

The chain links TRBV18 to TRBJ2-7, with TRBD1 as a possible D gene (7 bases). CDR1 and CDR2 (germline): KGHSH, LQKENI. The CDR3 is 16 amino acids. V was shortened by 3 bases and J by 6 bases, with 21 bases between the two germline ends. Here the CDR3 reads CASSPRGSGQVGEQYF. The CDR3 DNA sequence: TGTGCCAGCTCACCCCGGGGGTCCGGACAGGTGGGCGAGCAGTACTTC.

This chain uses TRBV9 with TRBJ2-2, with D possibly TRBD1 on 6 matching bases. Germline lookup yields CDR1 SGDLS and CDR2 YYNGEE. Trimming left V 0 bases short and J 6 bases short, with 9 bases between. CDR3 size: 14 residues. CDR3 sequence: CASSVATGSGELFF. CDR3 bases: TGTGCCAGCAGCGTAGCTACAGGGTCCGGGGAGCTGTTTTTT.

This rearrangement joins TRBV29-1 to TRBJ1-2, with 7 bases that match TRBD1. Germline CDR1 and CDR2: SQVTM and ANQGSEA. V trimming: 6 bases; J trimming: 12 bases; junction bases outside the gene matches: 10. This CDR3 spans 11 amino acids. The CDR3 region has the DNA TGCAGCGTGTCTAACCTACAGGGGCACACCTTC. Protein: CSVSNLQGHTF. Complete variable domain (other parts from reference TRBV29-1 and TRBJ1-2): SAVISQKPSRDICQRGTSLTIQCQVDSQVTMMFWYRQQPGQSLTLIATANQGSEATYESGFVIDKFPISRPNLTFSTLTVSNMSPEDSSIYLCSVSNLQGHTFGSGTRLTVV.

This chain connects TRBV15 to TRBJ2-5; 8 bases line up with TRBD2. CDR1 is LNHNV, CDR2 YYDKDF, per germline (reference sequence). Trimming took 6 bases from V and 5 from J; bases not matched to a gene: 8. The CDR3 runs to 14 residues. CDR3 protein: CATSPTGGTETQYF. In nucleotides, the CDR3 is TGTGCCACCAGTCCGACGGGGGGGACGGAGACCCAGTACTTC.

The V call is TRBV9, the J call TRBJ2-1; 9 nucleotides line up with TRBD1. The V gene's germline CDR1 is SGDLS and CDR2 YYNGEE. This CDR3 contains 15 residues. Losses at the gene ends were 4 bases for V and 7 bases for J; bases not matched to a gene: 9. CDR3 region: CASSPYGTGFNEQFF. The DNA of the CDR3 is TGTGCCAGCAGCCCATACGGGACAGGGTTTAATGAGCAGTTCTTC.

The CDR3 sequence is CASSEVRTYEQYF. The CDR3 bases are TGTGCCAGCAGTGAAGTCAGGACCTACGAGCAGTACTTC. The genes are TRBV2 and TRBJ2-7; no clear D gene. Trimming took off 1 base at V and 2 bases at J, with 6 bases between the two ends. CDR3 length equals 13 residues. Germline V gene data show CDR1 as SNHLY and CDR2 as FYNNEI.

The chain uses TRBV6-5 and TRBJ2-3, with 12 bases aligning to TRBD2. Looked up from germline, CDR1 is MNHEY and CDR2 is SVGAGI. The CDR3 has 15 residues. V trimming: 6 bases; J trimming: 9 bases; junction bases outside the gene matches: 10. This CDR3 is CASSAGTSGSQTQYF. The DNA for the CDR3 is TGTGCCAGCAGCGCCGGGACTAGCGGGTCCCAAACGCAGTATTTT.

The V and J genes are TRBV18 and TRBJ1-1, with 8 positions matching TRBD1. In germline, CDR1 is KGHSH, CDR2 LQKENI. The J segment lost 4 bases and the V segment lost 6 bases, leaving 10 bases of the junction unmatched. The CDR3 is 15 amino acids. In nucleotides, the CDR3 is TGTGCCAGCTCCCCCGACAGGGGCTTGAGCACTGAAGCTTTCTTT. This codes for CASSPDRGLSTEAFF.